The clone carrying this T cell receptor (beta chain) was counted a few times. Some clones are missing from TCRdb's copy, which holds only in-frame ones; the method was immunoSEQ multiplex PCR. This table holds some 110,000 clones, under 90% found once. These data belong to a study of blood T cell repertoires in COVID-19. The CDR3 runs to 14 residues. The germline V gene has CDR1 SGHRS and CDR2 YFSETQ. Trimming at V came to 2 bases and at J to 4 bases, leaving 3 bases not matched to a gene. The genes are TRBV5-1 and TRBJ2-7, with TRBD2 matching over 10 bases. Material for sequencing was peripheral blood. The TCR was taken from a man older than 75 with acute or convalescent COVID-19. The CDR3 here is CASSFTSGDYEQYF. In DNA form, the CDR3 reads TGCGCCAGCAGCTTTACTAGCGGGGATTACGAGCAGTACTTC. The variable domain in full, completed from reference TRBV5-1 and TRBJ2-7, reads KAGVTQTPRYLIKTRGQQVTLSCSPISGHRSVSWYQQTPGQGLQFLFEYFSETQRNKGNFPGRFSGRQFSNSRSEMNVSTLELGDSALYLCASSFTSGDYEQYFGPGTRLTVT.